Listed below are T cell receptor beta chains from one sample, sequenced in a study of CD8+ T cells in alopecia areata. Assay: immunoSEQ multiplex PCR; the TCRdb copy retains only in-frame clones and omits some. The sample lists some 240,000 clones, more than 45% occurring once. The sample was CD4+ T cells sorted from blood, taken at week 4, from a patient treated with tofacitinib. The source of these receptors is a human donor with alopecia areata. Each CDR3 is given with its conserved first and last residue. Each record gives: V gene, D gene, J gene, clone size, CDR3 DNA, CDR3 protein. D genes are given only for firm matches. The size field is filled for only some rows; it gives once, few, many or a size class.

V: TRBV29-1; D: TRBD2; J: TRBJ2-3; size: .; DNA: TGCAGCGTTGACAGCGGGGGAAGCACAGATACGCAGTATTTT; CDR3: CSVDSGGSTDTQYF
V: TRBV7-9; D: .; J: TRBJ2-1; size: .; DNA: TGTGCCAGCAGCTTTCTTGAACACAATGAGCAGTTCTTC; CDR3: CASSFLEHNEQFF
V: TRBV2; D: .; J: TRBJ1-6; size: .; DNA: TGTGCCAGCAGGGGGGCCCTAAATAATTCACCCCTCCACTTT; CDR3: CASRGALNNSPLHF
V: TRBV29-1; D: .; J: TRBJ2-6; size: .; DNA: TGCAGCGTTGAAGGTGGGGCCAACGTCCTGACTTTC; CDR3: CSVEGGANVLTF
V: TRBV19; D: TRBD1; J: TRBJ2-1; size: .; DNA: TGTGCCAGTAGTATAGCCAGGGACAGGCCGAGCTCCTACAATGAGCAGTTCTTC; CDR3: CASSIARDRPSSYNEQFF
V: TRBV4-3; D: .; J: TRBJ1-2; size: .; DNA: TGCGCCAGCAGCCCCGCGGACGGGACTAACTATGGCTACACCTTC; CDR3: CASSPADGTNYGYTF
V: TRBV6-1; D: .; J: TRBJ1-5; size: .; DNA: TGTGCCAGCAGACCCATTGGAGACGGAAATCAGCCCCAGCATTTT; CDR3: CASRPIGDGNQPQHF
V: TRBV6-5; D: .; J: TRBJ1-5; size: .; DNA: TGTGCCAGCACCCCCGGGGGCAATCAGCCCCAGCATTTT; CDR3: CASTPGGNQPQHF
V: TRBV11-2; D: .; J: TRBJ2-1; size: few; DNA: TGTGCCAGCAGCTTAGTGCTAGGCGGACTCTACAATGAGCAGTTCTTC; CDR3: CASSLVLGGLYNEQFF
V: TRBV10-3; D: TRBD1; J: TRBJ1-1; size: .; DNA: TGTGCCATCAGGAGGACAGGGCAGAGAACTGAAGCTTTCTTT; CDR3: CAIRRTGQRTEAFF
V: TRBV29-1; D: TRBD1; J: TRBJ2-1; size: .; DNA: TGCAGCGTCCACAAGCAGGGACAGGGGAATGAGCAGTTCTTC; CDR3: CSVHKQGQGNEQFF
V: TRBV29-1; D: .; J: TRBJ2-3; size: few; DNA: TGCAGCGTTGATTCAGCGGGCTCTGGCACAGATACGCAGTATTTT; CDR3: CSVDSAGSGTDTQYF
V: TRBV20-1; D: .; J: TRBJ1-2; size: .; DNA: TGCAGTGCTAAGACATGGGATGGCTACACCTTC; CDR3: CSAKTWDGYTF
V: TRBV5-1; D: .; J: TRBJ1-5; size: .; DNA: TGCGCCAGCAGCTTGGGGGACGGCAATCAGCCCCAGCATTTT; CDR3: CASSLGDGNQPQHF
V: TRBV2; D: .; J: TRBJ1-5; size: .; DNA: TGTGCCAGCATGCCCCGGATTGGTCAGCCCCAGCATTTT; CDR3: CASMPRIGQPQHF
V: TRBV5-1; D: .; J: TRBJ2-6; size: .; DNA: TGCGCCAGCAGCTTGGCCTCTGGGGCCAACGTCCTGACTTTC; CDR3: CASSLASGANVLTF
V: TRBV13; D: .; J: TRBJ2-3; size: few; DNA: TGTGCCAGCAGCCTCACAGGGATGAAAGATACGCAGTATTTT; CDR3: CASSLTGMKDTQYF
V: TRBV5-6; D: .; J: TRBJ2-7; size: once; DNA: TGTGCCAGCAGCCTGGACACAACCACCGGCTCCTACGAGCAGTACTTC; CDR3: CASSLDTTTGSYEQYF
V: TRBV2; D: .; J: TRBJ1-6; size: .; DNA: TGTGCCAGCACCAGGGACGTGGATTCACCCCTCCACTTT; CDR3: CASTRDVDSPLHF
V: TRBV7-2; D: TRBD2; J: TRBJ2-1; size: few; DNA: TGTGCCAGCACCTTACGCGGGGGGGCCCACTACAATGAGCAGTTCTTC; CDR3: CASTLRGGAHYNEQFF
V: TRBV10-3; D: .; J: TRBJ1-1; size: few; DNA: TGTGCCATCAAAGAATTCGGCACCTCGAACACTGAAGCTTTCTTT; CDR3: CAIKEFGTSNTEAFF
V: TRBV10-2; D: .; J: TRBJ1-1; size: .; DNA: TGCGCCAGCAGGAAACAGGGGAACACTGAAGCTTTCTTT; CDR3: CASRKQGNTEAFF